This T cell receptor beta chain was sequenced in a study of blood T cell repertoires in COVID-19. Study context: The analysed material was cDNA or gDNA that came from T cells, B-cell-depleted T cells, or PBMCs.

The repertoire was sequenced with immunoSEQ multiplex PCR; TCRdb's copy has only in-frame clones and lacks some. The repertoire holds 150,000 to 200,000 clones, with 65% to 80% as singletons. The V gene end was trimmed by 0 bases and the J gene end by 1 base; junction bases not matched to a gene: 2. CDR1 is SGDLS and CDR2 is YYNGEE in the germline V gene. The CDR3 runs 17 residues. Sequencing was performed on PBMCs or T cells enriched from blood (not recorded which). The chain carries TRBV9 and TRBJ2-1, with 12 bases fitting TRBD2. The clonotype comes from a woman in her 70s in a cohort exposed to, infected with or recovered from COVID-19 (not recorded which). CDR3: CASSVGLAGASYNEQFF. The CDR3 nucleotides are TGTGCCAGCAGCGTAGGACTAGCGGGAGCTTCCTACAATGAGCAGTTCTTC.